A selection of T cell receptor beta chains follows, all from one sample in a study of T-cell memory formation after mild COVID-19. TCRdb re-called the 5' RACE reads through MiXCR, storing one row per CDR3 protein. The table has around 390,000 distinct CDR3 sequences, 15% to 20% seen once; the top ten hold around a fifth. Specimen: PBMCs or a T cell subset sorted from them (not recorded which). These TCRs come from a man aged 18 to 29 who had mild COVID-19 (a few samples of this study predate the infection). Cell type and time point are not known. The CDR3 runs from the conserved cysteine through the conserved F or W.

j_call: TRBJ2-1; v_call: TRBV20-1; cdr3_length: 14; cdr3_aa: CSAANSGGNNEQFF
j_call: TRBJ2-5; v_call: TRBV5-1; cdr3_length: 14; cdr3_aa: CASSSLGSQETQYF
j_call: TRBJ1-5; v_call: TRBV4-3; cdr3_length: 16; cdr3_aa: CASSQDPPASNQPQHF
j_call: TRBJ2-3; v_call: TRBV30; cdr3_length: 14; cdr3_aa: CAWKVPSRTDTQYF
j_call: TRBJ2-1; v_call: TRBV28; cdr3_length: 13; cdr3_aa: CASMRQNYNEQFF
j_call: TRBJ2-7; v_call: TRBV7-2; cdr3_length: 14; cdr3_aa: CASSRADSSYEQYF
j_call: TRBJ1-4; v_call: TRBV12-3/TRBV12-4; cdr3_length: 14; cdr3_aa: CASSDGSQLRKLFF
j_call: TRBJ2-3; v_call: TRBV5-6; cdr3_length: 14; cdr3_aa: CASSRGGAPDTQYF
j_call: TRBJ2-6; v_call: TRBV5-1; cdr3_length: 20; cdr3_aa: CASSFRLSNQGSSGANVLTF
j_call: TRBJ1-4; v_call: TRBV12-5; cdr3_length: 12; cdr3_aa: CASGSSGEKLFF
j_call: TRBJ2-1; v_call: TRBV5-1; cdr3_length: 13; cdr3_aa: CASSYDRDNEQFF
j_call: TRBJ2-3; v_call: TRBV20-1; cdr3_length: 14; cdr3_aa: CSASYGSATDTQYF
j_call: TRBJ1-2; v_call: TRBV7-9; cdr3_length: 14; cdr3_aa: CASSLATASYGYTF
j_call: TRBJ1-2; v_call: TRBV12-3/TRBV12-4; cdr3_length: 12; cdr3_aa: CASSFRGTGYTF
j_call: TRBJ1-2; v_call: TRBV7-8; cdr3_length: 14; cdr3_aa: CASSLAALSGGYTF
j_call: TRBJ1-6; v_call: TRBV7-3; cdr3_length: 17; cdr3_aa: CASSLKAGGSYNSPLHF
j_call: TRBJ2-3; v_call: TRBV9; cdr3_length: 14; cdr3_aa: CASSAAGSTDTQYF
j_call: TRBJ2-3; v_call: TRBV12-1; cdr3_length: 17; cdr3_aa: CASSTTISGSLGDTQYF
j_call: TRBJ1-3; v_call: TRBV6-1; cdr3_length: 13; cdr3_aa: CATHFYSGNTIYF
j_call: TRBJ2-5; v_call: TRBV27; cdr3_length: 15; cdr3_aa: CASSAYAPTEETQYF
j_call: TRBJ2-7; v_call: TRBV29-1; cdr3_length: 13; cdr3_aa: CSVGSGELYEQYF
j_call: TRBJ1-6; v_call: TRBV5-5; cdr3_length: 14; cdr3_aa: CASSFWQLNSPLHF
j_call: TRBJ1-4; v_call: TRBV2; cdr3_length: 13; cdr3_aa: CASSENTALKLFF
j_call: TRBJ2-6; v_call: TRBV25-1; cdr3_length: 16; cdr3_aa: CASALGRSSGANVLTF
j_call: TRBJ2-3; v_call: TRBV12-3/TRBV12-4; cdr3_length: 15; cdr3_aa: CASSFGPSPTDTQYF
j_call: TRBJ1-2; v_call: TRBV15; cdr3_length: 13; cdr3_aa: CATSPTGVGGYTF
j_call: TRBJ1-5; v_call: TRBV6-6; cdr3_length: 13; cdr3_aa: CASSRTANQPQHF
j_call: TRBJ1-3; v_call: TRBV6-2/TRBV6-3; cdr3_length: 17; cdr3_aa: CASSYTLGQRSGNTIYF
j_call: TRBJ1-6; v_call: TRBV7-9; cdr3_length: 14; cdr3_aa: CASSVQGGHSPLHF
j_call: TRBJ2-1; v_call: TRBV24-1; cdr3_length: 13; cdr3_aa: CATQRGAYNEQFF
j_call: TRBJ2-5; v_call: TRBV6-5; cdr3_length: 14; cdr3_aa: CASSISRQAETQYF
j_call: TRBJ2-5; v_call: TRBV9; cdr3_length: 17; cdr3_aa: CASSVAGGLPGQETQYF
j_call: TRBJ2-5; v_call: TRBV20-1; cdr3_length: 14; cdr3_aa: CSAMRASGQETQYF
j_call: TRBJ2-1; v_call: TRBV12-3/TRBV12-4; cdr3_length: 17; cdr3_aa: CASSFEVTGAYLRGGFF
j_call: TRBJ2-5; v_call: TRBV10-3; cdr3_length: 13; cdr3_aa: CAISDRVGETQYF
j_call: TRBJ1-2; v_call: TRBV12-3/TRBV12-4; cdr3_length: 13; cdr3_aa: CASSQGQGYGYTF
j_call: TRBJ2-3; v_call: TRBV6-2/TRBV6-3; cdr3_length: 11; cdr3_aa: CASSYLFTQYF
j_call: TRBJ2-3; v_call: TRBV4-3; cdr3_length: 16; cdr3_aa: CASSQRLAGTTDTQYF
j_call: TRBJ2-3; v_call: TRBV5-1; cdr3_length: 13; cdr3_aa: CASNTPSTDTQYF
j_call: TRBJ2-5; v_call: TRBV28; cdr3_length: 16; cdr3_aa: CASSLSLGAAQETQYF
j_call: TRBJ2-1; v_call: TRBV7-9; cdr3_length: 12; cdr3_aa: CASSVQVIEQFF
j_call: TRBJ2-5; v_call: TRBV6-2/TRBV6-3; cdr3_length: 12; cdr3_aa: CASSYSMETQYF
j_call: TRBJ1-1; v_call: TRBV3-1; cdr3_length: 16; cdr3_aa: CASSPGGGGRNTEAFF
j_call: TRBJ2-7; v_call: TRBV20-1; cdr3_length: 15; cdr3_aa: CSARTPAGGFYEQYF
j_call: TRBJ1-6; v_call: TRBV6-5; cdr3_length: 18; cdr3_aa: CASSYVPGTGGKWAPLHF
j_call: TRBJ2-1; v_call: TRBV14; cdr3_length: 13; cdr3_aa: CASSQDIRTAQFF
j_call: TRBJ2-1; v_call: TRBV13; cdr3_length: 16; cdr3_aa: CASSSIDLGTNNEQFF
j_call: TRBJ2-3; v_call: TRBV20-1; cdr3_length: 13; cdr3_aa: CSASVWGTDTQYF
j_call: TRBJ1-2; v_call: TRBV5-1; cdr3_length: 14; cdr3_aa: CASSLGTGNYGYTF
j_call: TRBJ1-5; v_call: TRBV7-8; cdr3_length: 15; cdr3_aa: CASSPRWPSNQPQHF
j_call: TRBJ2-1; v_call: TRBV3-1; cdr3_length: 15; cdr3_aa: CASSSRDSPYNEQFF